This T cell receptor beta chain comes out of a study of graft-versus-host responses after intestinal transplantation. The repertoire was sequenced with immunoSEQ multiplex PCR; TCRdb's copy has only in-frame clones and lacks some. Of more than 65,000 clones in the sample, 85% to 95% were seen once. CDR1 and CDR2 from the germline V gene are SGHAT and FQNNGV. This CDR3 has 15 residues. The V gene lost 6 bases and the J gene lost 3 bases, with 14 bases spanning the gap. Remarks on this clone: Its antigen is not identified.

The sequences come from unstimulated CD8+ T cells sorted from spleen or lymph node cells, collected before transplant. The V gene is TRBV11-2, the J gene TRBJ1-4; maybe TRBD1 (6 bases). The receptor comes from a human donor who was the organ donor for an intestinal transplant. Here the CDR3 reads CASSREWTANEKLFF. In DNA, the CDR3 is TGTGCCAGCAGTAGAGAATGGACAGCTAATGAAAAACTGTTTTTT.